This passage covers 4 T cell receptor beta chains from one sample sequenced in a study of cytomegalovirus exposure and HLA in healthy donors. The PCR ran on 60 Vbeta and 13 Jbeta primers. Assay used: immunoSEQ multiplex PCR; TCRdb lists only in-frame clones, some missing. Among roughly 100,000 clones listed, about 70% were seen once. Input material: PBMCs. The source of these receptors is a man aged 25 to 45 in good health and CMV-seronegative.

The J gene is TRBJ2-7, the V gene TRBV9; maybe TRBD1 (5 bases). The CDR3 consists of 15 residues. The V and J ends lost 3 bases and 6 bases respectively, with 19 bases between them. CDR1 and CDR2 from the germline V gene are SGDLS and YYNGEE. CDR3: CASSEDDMSQGEQYF. CDR3 DNA sequence: TGTGCCAGCAGCGAGGATGATATGAGCCAGGGCGAGCAGTACTTC.

The rearrangement links TRBV27 to TRBJ2-7; the match to TRBD1 covers 12 bases. The V gene's germline CDR1 is MNHEY and CDR2 SMNVEV (reference sequence). The CDR3 has 15 amino acids. V shed 3 bases, J shed 4 bases, and the junction held 4 bases outside the gene matches. CDR3 sequence reads: CASSFWDRGLYEQYF. The DNA for the CDR3 is TGTGCCAGCAGTTTCTGGGACAGGGGGCTGTACGAGCAGTACTTC.

The CDR3 region is CASSPGLGDGEQYF. The CDR3, as DNA: TGTGCCAGCAGCCCGGGACTAGGGGACGGGGAGCAGTACTTC. V usage is TRBV21-1 and J usage is TRBJ2-7; the table calls TRBD2, which could not be checked here. TRBV21-1 is given as a pseudogene. The CDR3 has 14 residues.

The chain is built from TRBV27 and TRBJ2-5, with TRBD1 matching over 9 bases. Germline values: CDR1 MNHEY, CDR2 SMNVEV (reference sequence). The V segment lost 3 bases and the J segment 1 base; nucleotides outside the gene matches: 9. This CDR3 region has 17 residues. As DNA, the CDR3 is TGTGCCAGCAGTTTTACGGGACAGGGATCTGTCCAAGAGACCCAGTACTTC. It translates to CASSFTGQGSVQETQYF.